One T cell receptor (beta chain) is described in this entry. The sample originates from a study of CD8 T cells in Susac syndrome. When the RNA was reverse transcribed, random hexamers were used with an input of roughly 0.45 to 1 ug. Via MiXCR, TCRdb re-called the immunoSEQ multiplex PCR reads, giving one row per CDR3 protein. This table has tens of thousands of distinct CDR3 sequences, 95% appearing once. The CDR3 spans 15 residues. Unmatched junction bases numbered 6, after V lost 3 bases and J lost 3 bases. Germline loops: CDR1 SEHNR, CDR2 FQNEAQ (reference sequence). The rearrangement uses TRBV7-9 and TRBJ1-2; 8 bases match TRBD1. This receptor was taken from a human donor with Susac syndrome. The sample comprised CD8+ T cells from PBMCs. The CDR3 protein is CASSLMDREDYGYTF. The CDR3 nucleotides are TGTGCCAGCAGCTTGATGGACAGGGAGGACTATGGCTACACCTTC.